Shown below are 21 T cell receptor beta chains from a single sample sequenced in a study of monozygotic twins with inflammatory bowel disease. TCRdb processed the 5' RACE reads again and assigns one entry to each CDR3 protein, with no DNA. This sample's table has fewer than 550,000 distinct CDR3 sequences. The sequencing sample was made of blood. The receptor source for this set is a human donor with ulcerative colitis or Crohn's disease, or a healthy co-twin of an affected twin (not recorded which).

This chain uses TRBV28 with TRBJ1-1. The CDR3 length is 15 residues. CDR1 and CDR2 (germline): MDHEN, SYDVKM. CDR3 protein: CASSLLLETNTEAFF.

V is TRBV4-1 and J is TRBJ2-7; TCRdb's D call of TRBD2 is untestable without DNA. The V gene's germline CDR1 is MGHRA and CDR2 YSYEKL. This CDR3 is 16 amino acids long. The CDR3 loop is CASSQEGSGSSYEQYF.

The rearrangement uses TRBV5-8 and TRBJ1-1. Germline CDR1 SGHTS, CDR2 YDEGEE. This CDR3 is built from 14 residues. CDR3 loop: CASSFRTGVAEAFF.

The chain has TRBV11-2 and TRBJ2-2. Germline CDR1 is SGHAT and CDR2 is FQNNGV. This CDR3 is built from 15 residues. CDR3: CASSLERSNSGELFF.

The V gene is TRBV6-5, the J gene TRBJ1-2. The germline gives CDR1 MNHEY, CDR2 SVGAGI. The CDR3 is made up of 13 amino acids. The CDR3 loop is CASSYSPDRGYTF.

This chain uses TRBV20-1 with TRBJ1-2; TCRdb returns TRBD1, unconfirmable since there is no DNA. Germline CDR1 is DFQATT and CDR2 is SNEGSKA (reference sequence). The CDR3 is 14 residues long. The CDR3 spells CSARPQGLNYGYTF.

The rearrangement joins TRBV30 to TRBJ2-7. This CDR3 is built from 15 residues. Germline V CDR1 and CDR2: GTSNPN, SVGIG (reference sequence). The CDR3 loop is CAWSVGFGEGYEQYF.

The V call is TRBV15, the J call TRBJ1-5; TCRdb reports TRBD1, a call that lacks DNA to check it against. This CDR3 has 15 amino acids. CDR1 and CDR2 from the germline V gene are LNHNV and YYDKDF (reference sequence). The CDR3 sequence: CATSTAGTGNQPQHF.

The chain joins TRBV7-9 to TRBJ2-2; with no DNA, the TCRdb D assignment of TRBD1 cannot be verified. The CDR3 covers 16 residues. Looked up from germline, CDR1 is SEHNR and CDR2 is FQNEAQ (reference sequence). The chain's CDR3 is CASSPSRDRGSGELFF.

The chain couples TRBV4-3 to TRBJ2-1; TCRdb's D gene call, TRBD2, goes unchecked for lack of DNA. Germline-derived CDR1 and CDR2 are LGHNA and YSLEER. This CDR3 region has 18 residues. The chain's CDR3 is CASSKRTSGRSSYNEQFF.

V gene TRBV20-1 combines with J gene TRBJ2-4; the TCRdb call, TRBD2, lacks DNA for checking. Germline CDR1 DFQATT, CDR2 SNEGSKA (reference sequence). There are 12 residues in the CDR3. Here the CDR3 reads CSARNSGNIQYF.

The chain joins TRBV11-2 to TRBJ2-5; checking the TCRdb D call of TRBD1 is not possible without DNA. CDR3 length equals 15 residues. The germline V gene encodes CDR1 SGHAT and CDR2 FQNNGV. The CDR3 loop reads CASSFGRLPGETQCF.

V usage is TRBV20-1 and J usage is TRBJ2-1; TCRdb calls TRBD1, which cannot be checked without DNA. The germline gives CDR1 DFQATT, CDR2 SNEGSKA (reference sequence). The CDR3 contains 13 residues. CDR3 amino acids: CSARDRKLNEQFF.

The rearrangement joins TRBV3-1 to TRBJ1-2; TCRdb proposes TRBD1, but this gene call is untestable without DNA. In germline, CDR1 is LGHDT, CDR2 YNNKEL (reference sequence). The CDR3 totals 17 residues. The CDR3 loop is CASSNYGTRYTGSGYTF. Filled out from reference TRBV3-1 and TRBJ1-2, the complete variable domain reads DTAVSQTPKYLVTQMGNDKSIKCEQNLGHDTMYWYKQDSKKFLKIMFSYNNKELIINETVPNRFSPKSPDKAHLNLHINSLELGDSAVYFCASSNYGTRYTGSGYTFGSGTRLTVV.

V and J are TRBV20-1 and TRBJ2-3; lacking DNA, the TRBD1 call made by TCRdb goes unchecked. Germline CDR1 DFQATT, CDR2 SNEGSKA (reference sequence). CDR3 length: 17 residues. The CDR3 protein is CSARDPRTGLGTDTQYF.

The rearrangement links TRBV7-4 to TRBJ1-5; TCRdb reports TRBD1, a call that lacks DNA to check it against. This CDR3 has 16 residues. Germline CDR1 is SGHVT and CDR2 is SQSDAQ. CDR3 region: CASSLKDRASDQPQHF.

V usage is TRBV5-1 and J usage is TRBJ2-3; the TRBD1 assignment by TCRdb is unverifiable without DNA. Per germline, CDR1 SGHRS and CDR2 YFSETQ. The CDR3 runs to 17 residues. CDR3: CASSFGRTGGGTDTQYF.

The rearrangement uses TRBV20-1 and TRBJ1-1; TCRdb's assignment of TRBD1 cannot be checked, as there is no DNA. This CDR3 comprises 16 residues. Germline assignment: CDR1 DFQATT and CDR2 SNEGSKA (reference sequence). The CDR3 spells CSARDHGGVMNTEAFF.

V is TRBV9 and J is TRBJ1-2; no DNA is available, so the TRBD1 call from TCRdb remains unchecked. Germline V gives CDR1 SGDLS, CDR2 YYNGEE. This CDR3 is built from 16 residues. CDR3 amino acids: CASSVDPTGSSTGYTF.

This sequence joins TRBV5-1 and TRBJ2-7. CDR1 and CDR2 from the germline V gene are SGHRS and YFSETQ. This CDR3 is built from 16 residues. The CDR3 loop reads CASSSGLRTLSYEQYF.

The CDR3: CASSQVLQRGYNEQFF. The chain couples TRBV4-1 to TRBJ2-1; TCRdb names TRBD2, which stays unverified in the absence of DNA. CDR3 length equals 16 residues. Germline V lookup: CDR1 MGHRA, CDR2 YSYEKL.